Below, one TCR beta chain is given with its context. Its recognized antigen is unknown. Base-call qualities are not available, and no considerably larger clone is one nucleotide away. Relative to germline, V is 6 bases shorter and J is 8 bases shorter, with 14 bases between their ends. The germline V gene supplies CDR1 SQVTM and CDR2 ANQGSEA. The CDR3 covers 12 residues, taking in both the cysteine and the phenylalanine. The read is trimmed to its CDR3 DNA, 36 bases read in frame from base 1. This sample was taken from a study of beta chain features in type 1 diabetes (dated by TCRdb to the late 2010s). Background on the whole study: Mean age, gender distribution, total cell number and subset yield were not different between patients and healthy donors. Regulatory and stem cell-like memory subsets were isolated from only 8 patients and roughly eight healthy donors, whereas naive and central memory subsets came from all 28 donors. A total of roughly 100 million sorted cells were examined across all samples, and the number of cells per subset was strongly correlated with RNA yield. The study compared the TCRB repertoires of sorted circulating CD4+ T cell subsets in recently diagnosed type 1 diabetes patients with those in matched healthy donors. Beyond this particular receptor, the publication reports: Because the HLA sub-analyses included only small numbers of individuals, any influence of HLA type on TCRB rearrangement was left unresolved. Patients with type 1 diabetes made fewer insertions and deleted more nucleotides at VDJ recombination sites, implying thymic rearrangement abnormalities. Because cDNA rather than genomic DNA was sequenced, highly expressing activated cells could have been over-represented, although no difference in activation and CD3 levels was found between groups. Type 1 diabetes patients showed a moderate but significant shortening of TCRB CDR3 length in all four CD4+ subsets. Naive, central memory and regulatory TCRB repertoires appeared to be more alike among patients than among healthy donors. Shorter templates might have been favored by PCR, but patient and control samples were amplified and corrected together, so both groups would have been affected equally by any skew.

A single peripheral blood draw of roughly 0.11 L on average was collected from each donor into heparinised tubes. Naive, central memory, regulatory and stem cell-like memory CD4+ T cells were sorted on a BD FACSAria II using a panel including CD45RO, CCR7, CD25, CD127, CD95 and CD27. A purity above 98% was achieved for all sorted populations. PBMCs were separated immediately by Lymphoprep density gradient centrifugation and were stained directly, without being cultured. To minimize batch effects, samples were stained and sorted in pairs, one healthy donor with one patient per experiment. All of the isolated RNA was reverse transcribed with the High Capacity cDNA Reverse Transcription Kit, so expressed TCRB transcripts were sequenced. Naive, central memory and regulatory T cell samples underwent deep immunoSEQ sequencing, averaging around 4 million total reads per sample. After sorted cells were lysed in RLT buffer, RNA was extracted with DNase-treated RNeasy Micro or Mini kits, with the choice depending on cell number. Each cell subset was processed separately to prevent cross-contamination, with patient and healthy donor samples processed together. TCRB sequences were amplified from cDNA with the immunoSEQ multiplex PCR, producing 87-bp fragments spanning the CDR3 region. The amplicons were sequenced using the Illumina HiSeq platform. The paper's data handling went like this. Synthetic template baselines were used to correct PCR bias computationally, reads within Hamming distance 2 were collapsed together, and singletons that could not be merged were discarded. By aligning reads against IMGT, V, D and J genes, CDR3 length, and insertions or deletions at six rearrangement sites were assigned. Within each subset, clonotype counts were normalized to sorted cell number, after which true diversity and Gini coefficients were computed with the tcR R package. Repertoire sharing was quantified using the overlap coefficient calculated on TCRB nucleotide sequences. Out-of-frame TCRB sequences from naive cells were analyzed to stand in for the pre-selection repertoire. In its TCRdb copy, this immuneACCESS table keeps in-frame sequences only and misses some clones. Where compared with another copy, unresolved V genes explain less than half of these, and the others have no known cause. Clone size and the V and J calls come from that table; the DNA yielded D and trimming. The sample contains hundreds of thousands of clones, more than 13% of them found a single time. The biggest ten clones account for roughly 0.04% of the sample.

The material sequenced was naive CD4+ T cells from blood. The cell subset or site label here, explained by the study, means: true naive CD4+ T cells. The rearrangement combines TRBV29-1 with TRBJ2-1, and possibly TRBD1, on 6 matching bases. This clonotype was sampled from a man aged 18 to 30 with type 1 diabetes. In nucleotide form, the sequence is TGCAGCGTGAACAGGGCGGTGGATGAGCAGTTCTTC. This translates into CSVNRAVDEQFF.